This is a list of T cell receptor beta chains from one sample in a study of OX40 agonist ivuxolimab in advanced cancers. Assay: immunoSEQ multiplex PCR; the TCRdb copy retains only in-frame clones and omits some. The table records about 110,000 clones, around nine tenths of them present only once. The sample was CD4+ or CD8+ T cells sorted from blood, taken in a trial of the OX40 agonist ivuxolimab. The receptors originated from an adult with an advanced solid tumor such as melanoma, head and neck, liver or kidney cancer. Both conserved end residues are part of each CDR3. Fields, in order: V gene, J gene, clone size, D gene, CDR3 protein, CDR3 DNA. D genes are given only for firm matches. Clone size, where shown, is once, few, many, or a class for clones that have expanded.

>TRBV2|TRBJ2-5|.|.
CASSEQAGVGETQYF
TGTGCCAGCAGTGAACAGGCTGGAGTAGGAGAGACCCAGTACTTC
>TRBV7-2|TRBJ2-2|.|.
CASSPRNTGELFF
TGTGCCAGCAGCCCTCGAAACACCGGGGAGCTGTTTTTT
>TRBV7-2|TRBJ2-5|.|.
CASSLGQGIEETQYF
TGTGCCAGCAGCTTAGGTCAGGGGATTGAAGAGACCCAGTACTTC
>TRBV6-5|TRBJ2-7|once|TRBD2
CASSPGLAKYEQYF
TGTGCCAGCAGTCCGGGACTAGCTAAGTACGAGCAGTACTTC
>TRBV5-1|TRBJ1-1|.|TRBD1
CASSLAYWTGASRNTEAFF
TGCGCCAGCAGCTTGGCGTATTGGACAGGGGCCTCGAGGAACACTGAAGCTTTCTTT
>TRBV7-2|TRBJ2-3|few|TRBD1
CASSGQASTDTQYF
TGTGCCAGCAGCGGACAGGCCAGCACAGATACGCAGTATTTT
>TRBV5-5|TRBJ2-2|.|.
CASGSGVTLLTGELFF
TGTGCCAGCGGCTCAGGGGTTACCCTTTTGACCGGGGAGCTGTTTTTT
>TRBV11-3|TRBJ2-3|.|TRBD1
CASSFSDRGGPDTQYF
TGTGCCAGCAGCTTCTCGGACAGGGGAGGCCCAGATACGCAGTATTTT
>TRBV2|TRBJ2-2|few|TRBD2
CASSEVRLAGVSTGELFF
TGTGCCAGCAGTGAAGTTCGGCTAGCGGGAGTTTCCACCGGGGAGCTGTTTTTT
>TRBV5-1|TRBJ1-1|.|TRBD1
CASSLVGDSLAEAFF
TGCGCCAGCAGCTTGGTCGGGGACAGTCTGGCTGAAGCTTTCTTT
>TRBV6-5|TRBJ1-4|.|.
CASSFTGSTNEKLFF
TGTGCCAGCAGTTTCACAGGATCCACTAATGAAAAACTGTTTTTT
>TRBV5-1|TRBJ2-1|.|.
CASRGDGSSYNEQFF
TGCGCCAGCCGCGGAGACGGGAGTTCCTACAATGAGCAGTTCTTC
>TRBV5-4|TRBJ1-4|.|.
CASGEVGTNEKLFF
TGTGCCAGCGGGGAGGTTGGAACTAATGAAAAACTGTTTTTT
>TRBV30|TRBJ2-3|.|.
CAWSVVGAGTDTQYF
TGTGCCTGGAGTGTAGTAGGGGCAGGCACAGATACGCAGTATTTT
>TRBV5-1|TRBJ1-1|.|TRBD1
CASSGGTGMNTEAFF
TGCGCCAGCAGCGGAGGGACAGGGATGAACACTGAAGCTTTCTTT
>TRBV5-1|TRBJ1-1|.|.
CASSLGRNTEAFF
TGCGCCAGCAGCTTGGGCCGGAACACTGAAGCTTTCTTT
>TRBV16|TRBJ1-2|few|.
CASSLLGGILGYTF
TGTGCCAGCAGCCTGCTGGGAGGGATCCTTGGCTACACCTTC
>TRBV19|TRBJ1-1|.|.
CASSIHATMGTEAFF
TGTGCCAGTAGTATTCATGCAACAATGGGCACTGAAGCTTTCTTT
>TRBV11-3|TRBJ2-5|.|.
CASSSGYKETQYF
TGTGCCAGCAGCTCGGGCTACAAAGAGACCCAGTACTTC
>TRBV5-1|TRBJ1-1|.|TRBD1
CASSIQGSNTEAFF
TGCGCCAGCAGCATACAGGGGTCGAACACTGAAGCTTTCTTT
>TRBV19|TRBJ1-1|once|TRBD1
CASRGRGLNTEAFF
TGTGCCAGTAGGGGGAGGGGGCTGAACACTGAAGCTTTCTTT
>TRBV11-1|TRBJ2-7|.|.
CASTPSNPGGPTAAYEQYF
TGTGCCAGCACCCCCTCAAACCCCGGAGGGCCCACGGCCGCCTACGAGCAGTACTTC
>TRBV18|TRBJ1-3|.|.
CASSPAVQKGRNTIYF
TGTGCCAGCTCACCAGCGGTACAGAAGGGGAGAAACACCATATATTTT
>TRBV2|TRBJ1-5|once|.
CASSFQTGSGNQPQHF
TGTGCCAGCAGTTTTCAGACAGGTTCGGGCAATCAGCCCCAGCATTTT
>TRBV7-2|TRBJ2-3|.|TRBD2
CASSFESGGESTDTQYF
TGTGCCAGCAGTTTCGAAAGCGGGGGGGAAAGCACAGATACGCAGTATTTT
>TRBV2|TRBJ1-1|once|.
CASRPGAYERTEAFF
TGTGCCAGCAGGCCTGGGGCATATGAACGGACTGAAGCTTTCTTT
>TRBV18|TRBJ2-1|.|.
CASSWTDYNEQFF
TGTGCCAGCTCATGGACAGACTACAATGAGCAGTTCTTC
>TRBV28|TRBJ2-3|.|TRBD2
CASSLVGGDTQYF
TGTGCCAGCAGTTTGGTGGGAGGGGATACGCAGTATTTT
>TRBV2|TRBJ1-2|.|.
CASSEAARTVFEYGYTF
TGTGCCAGCAGTGAAGCCGCTCGGACAGTCTTTGAATATGGCTACACCTTC
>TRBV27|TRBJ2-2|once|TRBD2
CASKAGGGTGELFF
TGTGCCAGCAAGGCGGGAGGGGGCACCGGGGAGCTGTTTTTT
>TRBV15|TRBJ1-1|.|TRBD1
CATSRGDRDTEAFF
TGTGCCACCAGCAGGGGGGACAGGGACACTGAAGCTTTCTTT
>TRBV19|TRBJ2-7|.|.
CASAEGGIRNEQYF
TGTGCCAGTGCGGAGGGAGGTATCAGGAACGAGCAGTACTTC
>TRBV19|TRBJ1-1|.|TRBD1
CASSLRGLNTEAFF
TGTGCCAGTAGCCTGAGGGGGCTGAACACTGAAGCTTTCTTT
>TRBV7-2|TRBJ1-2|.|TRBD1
CASSTQTGGTNYGYTF
TGTGCCAGCAGCACCCAGACAGGGGGCACCAACTATGGCTACACTTTC
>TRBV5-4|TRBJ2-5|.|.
CASSVDSLETQYF
TGTGCCAGCAGCGTCGACAGCCTGGAGACCCAGTACTTC
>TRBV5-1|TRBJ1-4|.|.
CASSLVIGSTNEKLFF
TGCGCCAGCAGCTTGGTAATTGGGTCGACTAATGAAAAACTGTTTTTT
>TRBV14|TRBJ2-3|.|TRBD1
CASSPPGTVRTDTQYF
TGTGCCAGCAGCCCGCCCGGGACAGTGAGGACAGATACGCAGTATTTT
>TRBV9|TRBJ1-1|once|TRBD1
CASSVSLQGVVNTEAFF
TGTGCCAGCAGCGTATCCTTACAGGGGGTCGTGAACACTGAAGCTTTCTTT
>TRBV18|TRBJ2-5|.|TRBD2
CASSPGSTSEETQYF
TGTGCCAGCTCACCGGGATCTACTAGCGAAGAGACCCAGTACTTC
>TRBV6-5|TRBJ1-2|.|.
CASSSGVYGYTF
TGTGCCAGCAGTTCAGGGGTCTATGGCTACACCTTC
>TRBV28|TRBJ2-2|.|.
CASSNGGRRTGELFF
TGTGCCAGCAGTAATGGGGGGAGACGGACCGGGGAGCTGTTTTTT
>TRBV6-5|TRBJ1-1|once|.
CASSPGGGFTEAFF
TGTGCCAGCAGTCCGGGGGGGGGCTTCACTGAAGCTTTCTTT
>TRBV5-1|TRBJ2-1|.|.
CASSLVLGSSGRGPEAYNEQFF
TGCGCCAGCAGCTTGGTACTCGGTAGTTCGGGAAGAGGTCCCGAAGCCTACAATGAGCAGTTCTTC
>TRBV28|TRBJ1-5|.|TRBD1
CASSPPDRVADQPQHF
TGTGCCAGCAGTCCCCCGGACAGGGTGGCGGATCAGCCCCAGCATTTT